Shown below are 13 T cell receptor beta chains from a single sample sequenced in a study of blood T cell repertoires in COVID-19. Libraries were prepared by immunoSEQ multiplex PCR; TCRdb keeps only in-frame clonotypes and omits some of them. The sample lists about 74,000 clones, roughly 88% seen once, with more than 1.5% in the top ten. Sequencing used peripheral blood. The source of these receptors is a woman older than 75 with active or convalescent COVID-19.

V is TRBV18 and J is TRBJ1-1; tentative D call: TRBD1 (5 bases). The V and J ends lost 10 bases and 5 bases respectively, with 17 bases between them. CDR1 is KGHSH, CDR2 LQKENI, per germline. This CDR3 has 13 residues. The CDR3 bases are TGTGCCACCCTAGCGAGCGGGGGGACTGAAGCTTTCTTT. It translates to CATLASGGTEAFF.

The rearrangement links TRBV29-1 to TRBJ1-4; D is possibly TRBD1 (6 bases). The CDR3 contains 14 residues. Trimming took 6 bases from V and 4 from J, leaving 15 bases between them. Germline loops: CDR1 SQVTM, CDR2 ANQGSEA. In DNA form, the CDR3 reads TGCAGCGTAGCTGAGACAGGACTTAATGAAAAACTGTTTTTT. Translation gives CSVAETGLNEKLFF.

The rearrangement links TRBV7-3 to TRBJ1-2; tentative D call: TRBD1 (5 bases). Trimming shortened V by 5 bases and J by 2 bases, and 12 bases separated the two germline ends. Germline CDR1 is SGHTA and CDR2 is FQGTGA. The CDR3 is 14 residues long. CDR3 residues: CASSPSEGNYGYTF. CDR3 DNA sequence: TGTGCCAGCAGCCCGTCGGAGGGGAACTATGGCTACACCTTC.

This clone occurred once. V usage is TRBV5-1 and J usage is TRBJ1-3; D is undetermined. Per germline, CDR1 SGHRS and CDR2 YFSETQ. CDR3 length: 14 amino acids. V was trimmed by 4 bases and J by 8 bases, leaving 16 bases between them. The CDR3 nucleotides read TGCGCCAGCAGCCCCGAGTTGGTCCGCCACACCATATATTTT. Its protein is CASSPELVRHTIYF.

The table lists this clone with a count of one. J is TRBJ2-3 and V is TRBV9; 9 nucleotides agree with TRBD2. Trimming at V came to 4 bases and at J to 5 bases, leaving 14 bases not matched to a gene. The CDR3 loop spans 17 amino acids. Germline CDR1 is SGDLS and CDR2 is YYNGEE. The CDR3: CASSPQGGLAGIDTQYF. For the CDR3, the DNA is TGTGCCAGCAGCCCCCAGGGGGGACTAGCAGGGATAGATACGCAGTATTTT.

The chain carries TRBV7-2 and TRBJ1-1, with D hard to call. The ends were cut back, 4 bases at V and 1 base at J, with 10 bases in the middle. Germline CDR1 SGHTA, CDR2 FQGNSA. The CDR3 has 14 amino acids. The CDR3 protein is CASSSRIGNTEAFF. CDR3 sequence (DNA): TGTGCCAGCAGCTCCAGGATCGGGAACACTGAAGCTTTCTTT.

This clone occurred once. In DNA form, the CDR3 reads TGTGCCCTCACATCTACCGGGGAGCTGTTTTTT. Its protein product is CALTSTGELFF. The chain carries TRBV7-2 and TRBJ2-2; D not resolved. The CDR3 runs 11 residues. The V end was cut by 11 bases, the J end by 5 bases, with 9 bases between. The germline V gene encodes CDR1 SGHTA and CDR2 FQGNSA.

This chain uses TRBV27 with TRBJ2-6; 8 bases are a match to TRBD2. The CDR3 contains 19 residues. Germline values: CDR1 MNHEY, CDR2 SMNVEV (reference sequence). Trimming took 4 bases from V and 2 from J; bases not matched to a gene: 13. CDR3 region: CASSYMGRGGGAGANVLTF. In DNA, the CDR3 is TGTGCCAGCAGTTACATGGGTCGGGGGGGTGGGGCTGGGGCCAACGTCCTGACTTTC.

Only one count was recorded for this clone. The rearrangement links TRBV29-1 to TRBJ2-5; a weak D match, TRBD2 (5 bases). There are 13 residues in the CDR3. From germline, CDR1 is SQVTM and CDR2 ANQGSEA. Trimming removed 5 bases from V and 5 bases from J, with 15 bases in between. The chain's CDR3 is CSVSGSLGETQYF. CDR3 DNA sequence: TGCAGCGTTAGCGGATCTCTGGGTGAGACCCAGTACTTC.

This rearrangement joins TRBV4-3 to TRBJ2-3, with 9 bases lining up with TRBD2. The CDR3 has 16 amino acids. Losses at the gene ends were 3 bases for V and 0 bases for J; bases not matched to a gene: 4. The germline V gene has CDR1 LGHNA and CDR2 YSLEER. The CDR3 bases are TGCGCCAGCAGCCAGGTTAGCGGGAGCAGCACAGATACGCAGTATTTT. Amino acids: CASSQVSGSSTDTQYF.

This clone was detected once. The gene calls are TRBV18 and TRBJ1-1, with a tentative D call TRBD1 (5 bases). This CDR3 is 13 amino acids long. Germline-derived CDR1 and CDR2 are KGHSH and LQKENI. V lost 3 bases to trimming and J lost 5 bases, with 10 bases between them. The CDR3 loop reads CASSPRERTEAFF. The CDR3 DNA reads TGTGCCAGCTCACCCAGGGAAAGGACTGAAGCTTTCTTT.

This chain uses TRBV5-4 with TRBJ2-5, with 9 bases fitting TRBD1. The ends lost 4 bases at V and 4 bases at J; junction bases unmatched: 8. Germline CDR1 reads SGHNT; CDR2 reads YYREEE (reference sequence). The CDR3 is 15 amino acids. This chain's CDR3 is CASSPARTGVETQYF. CDR3 DNA: TGTGCCAGCAGCCCCGCCCGGACAGGGGTAGAGACCCAGTACTTC.

J is TRBJ2-3 and V is TRBV5-1, with 15 positions matching TRBD2. Germline CDR1 and CDR2: SGHRS and YFSETQ. Unmatched junction bases numbered 4, after V lost 4 bases and J lost 1 base. The CDR3 runs to 17 residues. DNA for the CDR3: TGCGCCAGCAGCCCGGGACTAGCGGGGGGAGGCACAGATACGCAGTATTTT. Its protein product is CASSPGLAGGGTDTQYF.